The entry that follows covers one T cell receptor beta chain sequence. Its antigen is undetermined. This specimen belongs to a study of shared clonotypes between healthy human individuals. The study, taken as a whole, reports: Four donors shared around 5.1% of their naive CD4 clonotypes.

Profiling relied on immunoSEQ multiplex PCR, and the TCRdb table lists in-frame clones only, not all of them. The sample holds 2 million to 2.5 million clones, approximately 90% seen once. Between the trimmed V and J ends, which lost 10 bases and 3 bases, there was a span of 11 bases. The CDR3 consists of 12 residues. Germline values: CDR1 MNHEY, CDR2 SMNVEV (reference sequence). This receptor was obtained from a man in his late teens or twenties in good health. Some clones in this sample may be carry-over from other donors' samples. The chain combines TRBV27 with TRBJ2-3; possibly TRBD1 for D (5 bases). The sequenced sample was naive CD4+ T cells from PBMCs. The subset here: CD45RA+ positively selected. CDR3 sequence (DNA): TGTGCCACCAGGGATTTGACAGATACGCAGTATTTT. This sequence encodes CATRDLTDTQYF.